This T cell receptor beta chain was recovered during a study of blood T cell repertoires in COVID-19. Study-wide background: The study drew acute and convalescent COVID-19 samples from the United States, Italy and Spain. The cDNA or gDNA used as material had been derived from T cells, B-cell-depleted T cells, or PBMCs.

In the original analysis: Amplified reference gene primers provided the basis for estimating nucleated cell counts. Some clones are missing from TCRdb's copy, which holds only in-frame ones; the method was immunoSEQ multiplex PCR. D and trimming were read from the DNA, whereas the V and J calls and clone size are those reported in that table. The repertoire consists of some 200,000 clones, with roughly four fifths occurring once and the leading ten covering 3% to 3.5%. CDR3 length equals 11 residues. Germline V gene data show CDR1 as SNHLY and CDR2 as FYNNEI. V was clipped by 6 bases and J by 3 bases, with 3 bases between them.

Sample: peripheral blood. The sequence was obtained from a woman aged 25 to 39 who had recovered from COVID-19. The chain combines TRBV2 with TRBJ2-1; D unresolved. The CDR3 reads CASSLYNEQFF. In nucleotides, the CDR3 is TGTGCCAGCAGCCTCTACAATGAGCAGTTCTTC.